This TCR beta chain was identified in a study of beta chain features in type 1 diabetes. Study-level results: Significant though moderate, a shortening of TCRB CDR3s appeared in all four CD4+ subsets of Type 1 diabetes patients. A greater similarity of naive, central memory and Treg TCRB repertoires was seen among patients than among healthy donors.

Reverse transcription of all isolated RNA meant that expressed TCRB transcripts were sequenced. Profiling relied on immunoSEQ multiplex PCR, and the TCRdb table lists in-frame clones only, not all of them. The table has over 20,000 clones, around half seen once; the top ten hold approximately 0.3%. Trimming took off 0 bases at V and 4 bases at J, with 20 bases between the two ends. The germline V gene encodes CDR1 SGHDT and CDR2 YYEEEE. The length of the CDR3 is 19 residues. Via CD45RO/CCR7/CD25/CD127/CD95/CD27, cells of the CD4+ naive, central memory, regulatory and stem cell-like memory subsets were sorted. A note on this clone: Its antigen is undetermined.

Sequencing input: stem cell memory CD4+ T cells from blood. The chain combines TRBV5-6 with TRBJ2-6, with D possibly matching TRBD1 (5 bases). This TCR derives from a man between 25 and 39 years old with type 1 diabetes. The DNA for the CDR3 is TGTGCCAGCAGCTTGGAGGACACCTTACTTTTCCCGGGGGCCAACGTCCTGACTTTC. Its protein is CASSLEDTLLFPGANVLTF.